The subject of this entry is one T cell receptor (beta chain). The study recruited people aged roughly 18 to 100 years across approximately 23 US areas. The protocol was immunoSEQ multiplex PCR, while the TCRdb copy is restricted to in-frame clones and leaves out a portion. The sample carries a few hundred thousand clones, around 84% recorded once. The data derive from a study of blood T cell repertoires in COVID-19. Across the study: From T cells, B-cell-depleted T cells, or PBMCs came the material, which was cDNA or gDNA.

CDR1 and CDR2 from the germline V gene are SGHVS and FQNEAQ. The CDR3 has 14 residues. V lost 5 bases, J lost 3 bases, and 4 bases stayed unmatched. The chain links TRBV7-8 to TRBJ1-1, with 9 bases matching TRBD1. The sequencing sample was made of PBMCs or T cells enriched from blood (not recorded which). The TCR sequence derives from a woman younger than 35 who had recovered from COVID-19. The CDR3 DNA reads as TGTGCCAGCAGCCCGGACAGGGGACACACTGAAGCTTTCTTT. Its protein is CASSPDRGHTEAFF. The full variable domain, in which reference TRBV7-8 and TRBJ1-1 provide the parts outside the CDR3, is GAGVSQSPRYKVAKRGQDVALRCDPISGHVSLFWYQQALGQGPEFLTYFQNEAQLDKSGLPSDRFFAERPEGSVSTLKIQRTQQEDSAVYLCASSPDRGHTEAFFGQGTRLTVV.